This TCR beta chain was profiled in a study of TIL therapy for anti-PD-1-resistant metastatic lung cancer. Study-wide background: Median tumor PD-L1 proportion score was roughly 5.9%. General study results and limits: TIL clonotype persistence in blood showed no apparent association with response.

Documented time point: pre-treatment sample, taken before nivolumab and TIL therapy. Patients were adults with stage 4 NSCLC. The immunoSEQ assay was v3. Sequencing depth was about 2 million read pairs for survey level, roughly 4.5-6.5 million for deep. Clones were sequenced by immunoSEQ multiplex PCR, and TCRdb holds only the in-frame ones, with some missing. The sample holds some 57,000 clones, more than 75% seen once. A word on this clone: Its antigen is still unknown.

The germline gives CDR1 SGHRS, CDR2 YFSETQ. V lost 2 bases to trimming and J lost 6 bases, with 9 bases between them. This CDR3 has 12 amino acids. The chain recombines TRBV5-1 with TRBJ2-7; D might be TRBD1 (6 bases). This TCR was sampled from a person aged 25 to 80 with non-small cell lung cancer. Sequenced here: blood, sampled at baseline. CDR3 residues: CASSFQGREQYF. The CDR3 bases are TGCGCCAGCAGCTTTCAGGGGCGCGAGCAGTACTTC. Full variable domain (rest looked up from reference TRBV5-1 and TRBJ2-7): KAGVTQTPRYLIKTRGQQVTLSCSPISGHRSVSWYQQTPGQGLQFLFEYFSETQRNKGNFPGRFSGRQFSNSRSEMNVSTLELGDSALYLCASSFQGREQYFGPGTRLTVT.